This T cell receptor beta chain originates from a study of PD-L1 blockade in urothelial cancer. The table came from immunoSEQ multiplex PCR; TCRdb's copy has only in-frame clones and leaves some out. The data show about 40,000 clones, 65% to 85% seen once. Germline V lookup: CDR1 SGHNT, CDR2 YYREEE (reference sequence). V lost 0 bases, J lost 2 bases, and 1 base stayed unmatched. The CDR3 consists of 14 residues. The chain carries TRBV5-4 and TRBJ1-2; 7 positions match TRBD1. The source material was PBMCs, sampled around atezolizumab (anti-PD-L1) treatment. This receptor was identified in a man between 60 and 70 years old with urothelial cancer. The CDR3 DNA follows: TGTGCCAGCAGCTTGGAAGGGGGCAACTATGGCTACACCTTC. This translates into CASSLEGGNYGYTF.